The rows below give T cell receptor beta chains drawn from one sample of a study of T-cell memory formation after mild COVID-19. TCRdb passed the 5' RACE reads through MiXCR, listing each CDR3 protein once. The data contain 98,000 or so distinct CDR3 sequences, 15% to 20% of them singletons. Sequencing used PBMCs or a T cell subset sorted from them (not recorded which). These receptor sequences come from a man aged 18 to 30 who had mild COVID-19 (a few samples of this study predate the infection). Cell type and time point are not known. Both conserved end residues are part of each CDR3. A D gene is named only where the DNA matches it firmly. Only part of the rows carry a size: once, few, many, or a class if the clone is expanded.

few	TRBD2	TRBV7-2	TRBJ2-1	CASTPREAYNEQFF	TGTGCCAGCACCCCTCGGGAGGCCTACAATGAGCAGTTCTTC
.	TRBD1	TRBV7-7	TRBJ2-1	CASSPRPGQGVGEQFF	TGTGCCAGCAGCCCGAGGCCGGGACAGGGCGTCGGTGAGCAGTTCTTC
once	.	TRBV5-1	TRBJ1-1	CASSSPPLSTEAFF	TGCGCCAGCAGCTCGCCCCCTCTGAGCACTGAAGCTTTCTTT
.	TRBD1	TRBV9	TRBJ2-5	CASRHTGEETQYF	TGTGCCAGCAGGCATACAGGGGAGGAGACCCAGTACTTC
few	.	TRBV7-8	TRBJ2-5	CASSLRFKGRETQYF	TGTGCCAGCAGCTTACGGTTTAAGGGCAGGGAGACCCAGTACTTC
few	TRBD2	TRBV6-2/TRBV6-3	TRBJ2-3	CASSRAGRGVTDTQYF	TGTGCCAGCAGTAGAGCGGGGCGGGGGGTCACAGATACGCAGTATTTT
few	.	TRBV27	TRBJ1-5	CARYSEQGSFQPQHF	TGTGCCAGATACTCCGAACAGGGCTCGTTTCAGCCCCAGCATTTT
many	.	TRBV19	TRBJ1-5	CASSIDGAGGNQPQHF	TGTGCCAGTAGTATAGATGGGGCAGGAGGCAATCAGCCCCAGCATTTT
few	TRBD1	TRBV10-3	TRBJ1-5	CAISGEGADGQPQHF	TGTGCCATCAGTGGGGAGGGGGCTGACGGTCAGCCCCAGCATTTT
.	.	TRBV5-1	TRBJ1-4	CASKVTAPSEKLFF	TGCGCCAGCAAGGTGACGGCCCCTAGTGAAAAACTGTTTTTT
.	TRBD2	TRBV5-1	TRBJ2-1	CASSRTSGGGYNEQFF	TGCGCCAGCAGCCGGACTAGCGGGGGGGGTTACAATGAGCAGTTCTTC
few	.	TRBV7-2	TRBJ2-5	CASSRPEETQYF	TGTGCCAGCAGCCGGCCGGAAGAGACCCAGTACTTC
few	.	TRBV6-6	TRBJ1-6	CASSSRLALHF	TGTGCCAGCAGCTCCAGGCTCGCCCTCCACTTT